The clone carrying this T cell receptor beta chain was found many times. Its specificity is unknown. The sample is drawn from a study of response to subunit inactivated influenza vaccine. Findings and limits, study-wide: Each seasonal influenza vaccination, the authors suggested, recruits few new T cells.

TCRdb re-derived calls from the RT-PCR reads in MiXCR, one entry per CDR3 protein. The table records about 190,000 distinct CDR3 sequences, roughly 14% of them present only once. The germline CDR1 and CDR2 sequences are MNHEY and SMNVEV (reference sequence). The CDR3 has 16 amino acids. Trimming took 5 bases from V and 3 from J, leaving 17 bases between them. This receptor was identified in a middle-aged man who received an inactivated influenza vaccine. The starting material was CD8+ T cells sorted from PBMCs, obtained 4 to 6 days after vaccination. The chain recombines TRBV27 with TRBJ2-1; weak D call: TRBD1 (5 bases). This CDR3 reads CASSNIPPGYYNEQFF. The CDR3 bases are TGTGCCAGCAGTAATATCCCTCCAGGGTACTACAATGAGCAGTTCTTC.